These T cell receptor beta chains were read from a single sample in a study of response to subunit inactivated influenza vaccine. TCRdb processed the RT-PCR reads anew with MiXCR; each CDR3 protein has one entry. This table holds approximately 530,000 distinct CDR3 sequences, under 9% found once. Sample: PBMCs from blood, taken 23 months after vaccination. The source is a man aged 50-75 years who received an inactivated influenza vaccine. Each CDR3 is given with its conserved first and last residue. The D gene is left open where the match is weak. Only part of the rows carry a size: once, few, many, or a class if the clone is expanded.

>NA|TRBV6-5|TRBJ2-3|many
TGTGCCAGCAGTTACGAGGGGGGGGAAACAGATACGCAGTATTTT
CASSYEGGETDTQYF
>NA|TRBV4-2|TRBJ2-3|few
TGTGCCAGCAGCCAAGATCTGGCTGGAGATACGCAGTATTTT
CASSQDLAGDTQYF
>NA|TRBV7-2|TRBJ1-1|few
TGTGCCAGCACCTTATCCGTGGGGGTGGAAGCTTTCTTT
CASTLSVGVEAFF
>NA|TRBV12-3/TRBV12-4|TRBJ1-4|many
TGTGCCAGCAGTTTGGGACGGACAACTAATGAAAAACTGTTTTTT
CASSLGRTTNEKLFF
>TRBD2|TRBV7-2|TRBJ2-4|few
TGTGCCAGCAGCTTAGTGGCGGGGGGAAACATTCAGTACTTC
CASSLVAGGNIQYF
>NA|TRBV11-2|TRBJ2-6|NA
TGTGCCAGCAGCCCAGACAGGCTCACTACTGGGGCCAACGTCCTGACTTTC
CASSPDRLTTGANVLTF
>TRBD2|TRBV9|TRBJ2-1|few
TGTGCCAGCAGCTCTCGCGGGACTACATCATACAATGAGCAGTTCTTC
CASSSRGTTSYNEQFF
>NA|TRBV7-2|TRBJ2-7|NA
TGTGCCAGCAGCTTAGCAGGCAGGGTAGGCGAGCAGTACTTC
CASSLAGRVGEQYF
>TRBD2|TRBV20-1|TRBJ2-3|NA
TGCAGTGCTAGAGATGTCGCGGGGGACTTCACAGATACGCAGTATTTT
CSARDVAGDFTDTQYF
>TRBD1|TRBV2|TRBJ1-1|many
TGTGCCAGCGGGGCCACAGGGGGTGTCACTGAAGCTTTCTTT
CASGATGGVTEAFF
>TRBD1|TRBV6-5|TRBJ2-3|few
TGTGCCAGCAGTTACTCGGGGACAGGGGGCTTAGGTGGCACAGATACGCAGTATTTT
CASSYSGTGGLGGTDTQYF
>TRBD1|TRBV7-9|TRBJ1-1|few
TGTGCCAGCAGCAGCATAGGACAGGGGGGAATGAACACTGAAGCTTTCTTT
CASSSIGQGGMNTEAFF
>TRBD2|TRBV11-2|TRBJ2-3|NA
TGTGCCAGCAGCCCTTTTGGGGGGGGGGCAGATACGCAGTATTTT
CASSPFGGGADTQYF
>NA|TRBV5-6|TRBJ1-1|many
TGTGCCAGCAGCGTCGACAGCTACACTGAAGCTTTCTTT
CASSVDSYTEAFF
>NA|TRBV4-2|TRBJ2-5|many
TGTGCCAGCAGCCAAGTGGGATATCAAGAGACCCAGTACTTC
CASSQVGYQETQYF
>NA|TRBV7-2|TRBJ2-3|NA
NA
CASSFASTSGTDTQYF
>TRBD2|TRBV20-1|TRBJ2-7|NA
TGCAGTGCTAGACGACTAGCGGGAGGACTGGGTGAGCAGTACTTC
CSARRLAGGLGEQYF
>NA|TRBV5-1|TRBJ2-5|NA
TGCGCCAGCAGCTTGCCAGGCGATCAGACCCAGTACTTC
CASSLPGDQTQYF
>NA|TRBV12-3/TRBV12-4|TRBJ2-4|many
TGTGCCAGCACGGAGATTGGGGCGACCAAAAACATTCAGTACTTC
CASTEIGATKNIQYF
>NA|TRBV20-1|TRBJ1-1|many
TGCAGTGCTAGACGGGGGGGTAGGGAAGCTTTCTTT
CSARRGGREAFF
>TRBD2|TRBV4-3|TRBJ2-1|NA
TGCGCCAGCAGCCAAGCGGGACTAGCGGCCGAGCAGTTCTTC
CASSQAGLAAEQFF
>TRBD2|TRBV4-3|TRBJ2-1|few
TGCGCCAGCAGCCAGTGGACTAGCGGGGGCTACAATGAGCAGTTCTTC
CASSQWTSGGYNEQFF
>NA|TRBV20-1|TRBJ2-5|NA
TGCAGTGCTACCTGGGGGGAAGAGACCCAGTACTTC
CSATWGEETQYF
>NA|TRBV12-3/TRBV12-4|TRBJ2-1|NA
TGTGCCAGCAGGGTCAATATTGAGCAGTTCTTC
CASRVNIEQFF
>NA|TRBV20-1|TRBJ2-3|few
TGCAGTGCCAGAACTAGTTCTGGCACGTTTGATACGCAGTATTTT
CSARTSSGTFDTQYF
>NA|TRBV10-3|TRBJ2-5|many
TGTGCCATCAGTGACTTCCAAAACCAAGAGACCCAGTACTTC
CAISDFQNQETQYF
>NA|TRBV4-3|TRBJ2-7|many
TGCGCCAGCAGCCAAGATTACAGAGCCGAGCAGTACTTC
CASSQDYRAEQYF
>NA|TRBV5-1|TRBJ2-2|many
TGCGCCAGCAGCACGGGACTTGGCGGGGAGCTGTTTTTT
CASSTGLGGELFF
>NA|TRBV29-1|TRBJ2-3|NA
TGCAGCGTTGACCGGGGAGCCACAGATACGCAGTATTTT
CSVDRGATDTQYF
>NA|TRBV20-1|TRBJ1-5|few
TGCAGTGCTCCCGGAGGGGGAATCAATCAGCCCCAGCATTTT
CSAPGGGINQPQHF
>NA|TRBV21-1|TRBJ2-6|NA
TGTGCCAGCAGCAATGGGTGTCCGGGGGGGCCGCACTCTGGGGCCAACGTCCTGACTTTC
CASSNGCPGGPHSGANVLTF
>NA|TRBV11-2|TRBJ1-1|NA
TGTGCCAGCAGCTTAGTTAGTCCGAACACTGAAGCTTTCTTT
CASSLVSPNTEAFF
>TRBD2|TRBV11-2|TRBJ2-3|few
TGTGCCAGCAGCCCCATGACTAGCGGGAGACCAGATACGCAGTATTTT
CASSPMTSGRPDTQYF
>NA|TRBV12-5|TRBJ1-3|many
TGTGCTAGTGCCTCGGGGGCGGCTGGAAACACCATATATTTT
CASASGAAGNTIYF
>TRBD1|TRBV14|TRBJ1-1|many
TGTGCCAGCAGCCAAAAGACAGGGGGCCGAATGAACACTGAAGCTTTCTTT
CASSQKTGGRMNTEAFF
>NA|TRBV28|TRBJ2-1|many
TGTGCCAGCAGTCCCCCCGGAGGCAACAATGAGCAGTTCTTC
CASSPPGGNNEQFF
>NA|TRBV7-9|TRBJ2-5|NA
TGTGCGGCGGGCAGGGACGAGACCCAGTACTTC
CAAGRDETQYF
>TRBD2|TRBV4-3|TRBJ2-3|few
TGCGCCAGCAGCCAAGAACCTAGCGGGAGCACAGATACGCAGTATTTT
CASSQEPSGSTDTQYF
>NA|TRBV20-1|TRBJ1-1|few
TGCAGTGCCCAGACAGCGGTGGACACTGAAGCTTTCTTT
CSAQTAVDTEAFF
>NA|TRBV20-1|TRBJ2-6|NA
TGCAGTGCTAGAGAGTGGGGGACCGAAAGCTCTGGGGCCAACGTCCTGACTTTC
CSAREWGTESSGANVLTF
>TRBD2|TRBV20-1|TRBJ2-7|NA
TGCAGTGCTAGAGATCCGGCAGGGACTAACTCCTACGAGCAGTACTTC
CSARDPAGTNSYEQYF
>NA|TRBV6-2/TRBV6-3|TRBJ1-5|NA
TGTGCCAGCAGTTACGGTATCAATCAGCCCCAGCATTTT
CASSYGINQPQHF
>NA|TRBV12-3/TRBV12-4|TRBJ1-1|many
TGTGCCAGTTCCCCGGGCGGTCCCACTGAAGCTTTCTTT
CASSPGGPTEAFF
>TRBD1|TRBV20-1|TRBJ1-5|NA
TGCAGTGCCCCCGCTGGGGGTTCAGGGGGTCAGCCCCAGCATTTT
CSAPAGGSGGQPQHF
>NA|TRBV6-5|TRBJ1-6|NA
TGTGCCAGCAGTTACTCTAACAGGGACATCTTTAATTCACCCCTCCACTTT
CASSYSNRDIFNSPLHF
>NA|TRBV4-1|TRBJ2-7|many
TGCGCCAGCAGCCAAGATATTGGGGTCTACGAGCAGTACTTC
CASSQDIGVYEQYF
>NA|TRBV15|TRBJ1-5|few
TGTGCCACCAGCATGGAACAGCATCCCAGTCAGCCCCAGCATTTT
CATSMEQHPSQPQHF
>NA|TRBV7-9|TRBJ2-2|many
TGTGCCAGCAGCTTAGCGCGGTTAACCGGGGAGCTGTTTTTT
CASSLARLTGELFF
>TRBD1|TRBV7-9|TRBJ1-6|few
TGTGCCAGCAGCTTGGACAGGGTAGGATCTTCACCCCTCCACTTT
CASSLDRVGSSPLHF
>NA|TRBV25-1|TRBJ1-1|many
TGTGCCAGCAGAGAGGACAGTTACACTGAAGCTTTCTTT
CASREDSYTEAFF
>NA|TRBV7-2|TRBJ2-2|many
TGTGCCAGCACTAATGACAGAACCGGGGAGCTGTTTTTT
CASTNDRTGELFF
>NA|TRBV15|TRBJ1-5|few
TGTGCCACCAGCAGAGCCTATCAGCCCCAGCATTTT
CATSRAYQPQHF
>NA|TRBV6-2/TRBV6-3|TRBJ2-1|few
TGTGCCAGCAGCCTAACGGGATGGGGCCAGTTTGAGCAGTTCTTC
CASSLTGWGQFEQFF
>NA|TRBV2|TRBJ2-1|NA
TGTGCCAGCAGTGAAGGCAGGGGCAACTACAATGAGCAGTTCTTC
CASSEGRGNYNEQFF